This T cell receptor beta chain was captured in a study of control samples from healthy donors and cancer patients. The data were produced by immunoSEQ multiplex PCR, yet TCRdb's version contains in-frame clones alone and is incomplete. The table gives about 190,000 clones; the top ten clones make up roughly 2% of it. V lost 11 bases and J 5 bases, leaving 12 bases between the germline ends. This CDR3 is built from 11 residues. Germline lookup yields CDR1 LGHDT and CDR2 YNNKEL (reference sequence). The origin of this receptor is a woman in her twenties or thirties in good health. The sample comprised blood. The V and J genes are TRBV3-1 (or the pseudogene TRBV3-2) and TRBJ1-1; D possibly corresponds to TRBD1 (5 bases). CDR3 sequence: CAVGTATEAFF. In nucleotides, the CDR3 is TGTGCCGTAGGGACGGCTACTGAAGCTTTCTTT.